This TCR beta chain was recovered during a study of blood T cell repertoires in COVID-19. Germline V gene lookup returns CDR1 SGDLS and CDR2 YYNGEE. V lost 3 bases, J lost 6 bases, and 18 bases lay in between. The CDR3 is made up of 16 amino acids. Only in-frame clones appear in the TCRdb table, and some are missing; sequencing was by immunoSEQ multiplex PCR. Among a few hundred thousand clones listed, roughly 87% were seen once. The source is a woman aged 45 to 65 who had recovered from COVID-19. Sequencing was performed on PBMCs or T cells enriched from blood (not recorded which). The genes are TRBV9 and TRBJ1-4; maybe TRBD1 (5 bases). The CDR3 loop is CASSGGVGQGDEKLFF. CDR3 DNA sequence: TGTGCCAGCAGCGGAGGTGTTGGGCAGGGTGATGAAAAACTGTTTTTT.